A single sample is the source of the 20 T cell receptor beta chains below, sequenced in a study of siplizumab effects on memory and regulatory T cells. TCRdb's copy holds only in-frame clones and misses some; the assay was immunoSEQ multiplex PCR. The table shows nearly 95,000 clones, with 90% to 95% occurring only once. Sequencing used non-Treg CD4+ T cells sorted from blood. These receptors all stem from a human donor in good health.

This chain's CDR3 is CASSFFRAPQYF. The CDR3 DNA sequence: TGTGCCAGCAGCTTTTTCAGGGCTCCGCAGTACTTC. The chain uses TRBV5-6 and TRBJ2-7; a weak D match, TRBD1 (5 bases). The germline V and J ends were trimmed by 2 bases and 9 bases, with 12 bases remaining between them. Looked up from germline, CDR1 is SGHDT and CDR2 is YYEEEE. This CDR3 region has 12 residues.

V is TRBV28 and J is TRBJ1-4, with D possibly being TRBD1 (5 bases). The CDR3 runs 16 residues. V dropped 0 bases and J dropped 3 bases, with 11 bases sitting between them. Germline V gives CDR1 MDHEN, CDR2 SYDVKM. The CDR3 DNA sequence: TGTGCCAGCAGTTTATGGGGGGGACTTTCTAATGAAAAACTGTTTTTT. As protein: CASSLWGGLSNEKLFF.

The CDR3 nucleotides read TGTGCCAGCAGCCCAAAACGGGGAGCTGCGGGGGCCAACGTCCTGACTTTC. As protein: CASSPKRGAAGANVLTF. The chain carries TRBV7-9 and TRBJ2-6, with TRBD2 as a possible D gene (5 bases). Trimming pared 5 bases from V and 4 bases from J, leaving 18 bases between. Germline V lookup: CDR1 SEHNR, CDR2 FQNEAQ (reference sequence). The CDR3 extends over 17 amino acids.

The chain employs TRBV9 and TRBJ1-3; 9 bases fit TRBD1. CDR1 is SGDLS, CDR2 YYNGEE, per germline. Trimming removed 4 bases from V and 4 bases from J; junction bases left unmatched: 6. This CDR3 contains 15 residues. The DNA for the CDR3 is TGTGCCAGCAGCTCTACAGGGGGCGTAGGAAACACCATATATTTT. As protein: CASSSTGGVGNTIYF.

This rearrangement joins TRBV19 to TRBJ1-2; D might be TRBD1 (6 bases). This CDR3 comprises 14 residues. CDR1 and CDR2 from the germline V gene are LNHDA and SQIVND (reference sequence). Trimming cost V 5 bases and J 7 bases, with 17 bases left between them. The CDR3 is CASSRTGLVVGYTF. Here the CDR3 DNA reads TGTGCCAGTAGTCGTACAGGGTTGGTTGTTGGCTACACCTTC.

V usage is TRBV7-2 and J usage is TRBJ2-5; D possibly corresponds to TRBD2 (6 bases). Trimming left V 5 bases short and J 5 bases short, with 12 bases between. Looked up from germline, CDR1 is SGHTA and CDR2 is FQGNSA. CDR3 length: 13 residues. The CDR3 here is CASSRAGRETQYF. DNA for the CDR3: TGTGCCAGCAGCCGAGCTGGGAGGGAGACCCAGTACTTC.

The V gene is TRBV19, the J gene TRBJ2-2; D gene ambiguous. CDR3 length: 15 amino acids. Per germline, CDR1 LNHDA and CDR2 SQIVND (reference sequence). V lost 5 bases and J 8 bases, leaving 18 bases between the germline ends. CDR3 sequence (DNA): TGTGCCAGTAGTGCGCTTCTTTCCTTGGGGGGGGAGCTGTTTTTT. It specifies CASSALLSLGGELFF.

This clone has just one count. The chain recombines TRBV30 with TRBJ1-4; D is possibly TRBD1 (6 bases). CDR1 is GTSNPN and CDR2 is SVGIG in the germline V gene (reference sequence). The ends were cut back, 8 bases at V and 6 bases at J, with 16 bases in the middle. The CDR3 sequence is 13 residues long. The CDR3 nucleotides are TGTGCCACCCGGGGGGGGGCCTATGAAAAACTGTTTTTT. Protein: CATRGGAYEKLFF.

This sequence joins TRBV19 and TRBJ2-7; the match to TRBD2 covers 13 bases. The CDR3 has 19 amino acids. Unmatched junction bases numbered 20, after V lost 6 bases and J lost 6 bases. Germline V gene sequence: CDR1 LNHDA, CDR2 SQIVND (reference sequence). CDR3 DNA: TGTGCCAGTAGCGGAAGGGGGACAGACGGACTAGCGGGAGAAGGCGAGCAGTACTTC. Amino acids: CASSGRGTDGLAGEGEQYF.

The chain employs TRBV28 and TRBJ1-2; tentative D call: TRBD1 (5 bases). This CDR3 is 14 amino acids long. The germline CDR1 and CDR2 sequences are MDHEN and SYDVKM. Trimming took off 10 bases at V and 4 bases at J, with 19 bases between the two ends. CDR3 in DNA: TGTGCCACCTCTGTCGGGTGGGGGACCTATGGCTACACCTTC. Amino acid sequence: CATSVGWGTYGYTF.

CDR3 amino acids: CASTLARGINGYTF. CDR3 DNA sequence: TGTGCCAGCACCCTAGCCCGGGGTATTAATGGCTACACCTTC. The J gene is TRBJ1-2, the V gene TRBV28; D not certain. The germline V gene encodes CDR1 MDHEN and CDR2 SYDVKM. V was cut by 7 bases and J by 6 bases, with 18 bases left in between. The length of the CDR3 is 14 residues.

This chain uses TRBV6-6 with TRBJ2-2, with D possibly matching TRBD2 (6 bases). Germline V gene lookup returns CDR1 MNHNY and CDR2 SVGAGI (reference sequence). V gave up 7 bases and J gave up 2 bases, with 11 bases separating them. The CDR3 is made up of 14 amino acids. In DNA form, the CDR3 reads TGTGCCAGCAAGCTGGGACTCAACACCGGGGAGCTGTTTTTT. This translates into CASKLGLNTGELFF.

The chain couples TRBV2 to TRBJ1-5; TRBD1 might be the D (6 bases). There are 14 residues in the CDR3. V lost 6 bases, J lost 1 base, and 10 bases lay in between. Germline loops: CDR1 SNHLY, CDR2 FYNNEI. The CDR3 spells CASSTQGSNQPQHF. CDR3 DNA: TGTGCCAGCAGCACACAGGGAAGCAATCAGCCCCAGCATTTT.

The V gene is TRBV10-3, the J gene TRBJ2-5, with D perhaps matching TRBD1 (6 bases). Germline V gives CDR1 ENHRY, CDR2 SYGVKD. Trimming took 0 bases from V and 4 from J, leaving 9 bases between them. The CDR3 consists of 14 residues. CDR3: CAISESKQGETQYF. The CDR3 nucleotides are TGTGCCATCAGTGAGTCGAAACAGGGAGAGACCCAGTACTTC.

This chain joins TRBV5-8 and TRBJ2-3; D might be TRBD1 or TRBD2, each matching 5 bases. The ends were cut back, 4 bases at V and 2 bases at J, with 17 bases in the middle. The CDR3 has 16 amino acids. Germline-derived CDR1 and CDR2 are SGHTS and YDEGEE. The CDR3 protein is CASSTDGALITDTQYF. CDR3 DNA sequence: TGTGCCAGCAGCACAGACGGGGCACTTATCACAGATACGCAGTATTTT.

This clone was recorded only once. The rearrangement joins TRBV9 to TRBJ2-2, with D possibly TRBD1 on 5 matching bases. CDR1 is SGDLS, CDR2 YYNGEE, per germline. The CDR3 runs 13 residues. Trimming removed 3 bases at V and 6 bases at J, with 9 bases between. The CDR3 here is CASSGRVPGELFF. CDR3 in DNA: TGTGCCAGCAGCGGCAGGGTTCCCGGGGAGCTGTTTTTT. Together with reference TRBV9 and TRBJ2-2, the CDR3 gives the full variable domain: DSGVTQTPKHLITATGQRVTLRCSPRSGDLSVYWYQQSLDQGLQFLIQYYNGEERAKGNILERFSAQQFPDLHSELNLSSLELGDSALYFCASSGRVPGELFFGEGSRLTVL.

The chain recombines TRBV18 with TRBJ2-7; no definite D call. V was cut by 5 bases and J by 7 bases, with 21 bases left in between. The CDR3 length is 15 residues. Germline V gene sequence: CDR1 KGHSH, CDR2 LQKENI. The chain's CDR3 is CASSAERSPVREQYF. The CDR3 DNA reads TGTGCCAGCTCAGCCGAAAGATCTCCCGTCCGGGAGCAGTACTTC.

The rearrangement uses TRBV4-1 and TRBJ2-2; D unclear. CDR1 and CDR2 (germline): MGHRA, YSYEKL. With 0 bases removed from V and 7 bases from J, the gap between germline ends came to 6 bases. CDR3 length: 13 residues. As DNA, the CDR3 is TGCGCCAGCAGCCAAGAATGGGACGGGGAGCTGTTTTTT. Translated: CASSQEWDGELFF.

The genes are TRBV5-4 and TRBJ1-1; D gene unclear. Germline CDR1 reads SGHNT; CDR2 reads YYREEE (reference sequence). This CDR3 region has 15 residues. V was cut by 2 bases and J by 4 bases, with 15 bases left in between. In DNA form, the CDR3 reads TGTGCCAGCAGCTTAATAGGTCGTAGAGGCACTGAAGCTTTCTTT. Translated, it gives CASSLIGRRGTEAFF.

The chain uses TRBV30 and TRBJ2-5, with 11 bases lining up with TRBD2. Per germline, CDR1 GTSNPN and CDR2 SVGIG (reference sequence). The CDR3 runs to 15 residues. With V trimmed by 3 bases and J by 7 bases, 10 bases remained unmatched. CDR3 loop: CAWRVLAGGRGTQYF. The CDR3 DNA sequence: TGTGCCTGGAGAGTGCTAGCGGGGGGCCGGGGGACCCAGTACTTC.